This record covers a single TCR beta chain. Antigen specificity is unknown. This sample is part of a study of beta chain features in type 1 diabetes. Deletions cut 4 bases from V and 7 bases from J, with 17 bases between. Germline V gene sequence: CDR1 MNHEY, CDR2 SVGAGI. This CDR3 has 15 amino acids. Expressed TCRB transcripts were sequenced, since all the RNA that had been isolated was reverse transcribed. Assay: immunoSEQ multiplex PCR; the TCRdb copy retains only in-frame clones and omits some. The data show around 650,000 clones, under 15% seen once. Findings and caveats of the study: The influence of HLA type on TCRB rearrangement stayed undetermined. All four CD4+ subsets from Type 1 diabetes patients carried moderately but significantly shorter TCRB CDR3s. Naive, central memory and Treg TCRB repertoires appeared more alike in patients than in healthy donors.

Material: naive CD4+ T cells from blood. The gene calls are TRBV6-5 and TRBJ2-1; TRBD2 is a possible D gene (5 bases). The clonotype originates from a man in his thirties or forties with type 1 diabetes. CDR3 sequence: CASSSWDKRGNEQFF. The CDR3 region has the DNA TGTGCCAGCAGTTCCTGGGATAAAAGAGGGAATGAGCAGTTCTTC.